This T cell receptor (beta chain) is drawn from a study of T-cell reconstitution after alpha-beta-depleted transplantation in children. CDR3 length: 16 amino acids. CDR1 SGHRS and CDR2 YFSETQ come from the germline V gene. V gave up 0 bases and J gave up 1 base, with 10 bases separating them. Preparing the TCRbeta library involved the use of unique molecular identifiers. TCRdb independently ran MiXCR on the PCR reads; one entry per CDR3 protein. The sample yields roughly 300,000 distinct CDR3 sequences, more than 9% seen once. This TCR came from a human donor who donated a stem cell graft to a child with SCID. The rearrangement joins TRBV5-1 to TRBJ1-4; weak D call: TRBD1 (5 bases). The sequenced sample was PBMCs from the stem cell graft donor, obtained from the stem cell graft. The CDR3 coding sequence is TGCGCCAGCAGCTTGGGAGGGGTTGGAACTAATGAAAAACTGTTTTTT. As protein: CASSLGGVGTNEKLFF. The full variable domain, in which reference TRBV5-1 and TRBJ1-4 provide the parts outside the CDR3, is KAGVTQTPRYLIKTRGQQVTLSCSPISGHRSVSWYQQTPGQGLQFLFEYFSETQRNKGNFPGRFSGRQFSNSRSEMNVSTLELGDSALYLCASSLGGVGTNEKLFFGSGTQLSVL.